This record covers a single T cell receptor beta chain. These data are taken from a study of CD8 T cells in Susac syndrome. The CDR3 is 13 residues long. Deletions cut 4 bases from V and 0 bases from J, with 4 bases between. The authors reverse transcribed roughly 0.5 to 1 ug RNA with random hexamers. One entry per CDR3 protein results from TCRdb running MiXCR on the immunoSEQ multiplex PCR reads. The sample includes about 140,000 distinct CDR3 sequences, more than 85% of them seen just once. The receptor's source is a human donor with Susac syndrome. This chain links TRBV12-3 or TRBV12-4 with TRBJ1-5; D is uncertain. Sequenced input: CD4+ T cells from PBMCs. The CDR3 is CASSWDSNQPQHF. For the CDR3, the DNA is TGTGCCAGCAGTTGGGATAGCAATCAGCCCCAGCATTTT.